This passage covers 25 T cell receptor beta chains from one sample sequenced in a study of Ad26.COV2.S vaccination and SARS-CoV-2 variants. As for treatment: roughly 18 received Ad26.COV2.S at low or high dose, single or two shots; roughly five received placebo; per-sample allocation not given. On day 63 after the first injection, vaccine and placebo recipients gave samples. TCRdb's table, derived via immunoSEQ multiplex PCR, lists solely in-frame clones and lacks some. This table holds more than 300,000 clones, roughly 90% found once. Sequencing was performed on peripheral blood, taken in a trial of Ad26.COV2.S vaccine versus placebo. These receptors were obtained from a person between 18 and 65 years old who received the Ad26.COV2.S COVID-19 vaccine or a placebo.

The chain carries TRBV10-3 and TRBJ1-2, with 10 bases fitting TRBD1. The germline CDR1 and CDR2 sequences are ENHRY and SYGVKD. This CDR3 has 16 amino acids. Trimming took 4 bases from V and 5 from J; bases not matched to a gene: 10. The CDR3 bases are TGTGCCATCAGTGTGAGGGAGGGACAGGGGTTTTATGGCTACACCTTC. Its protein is CAISVREGQGFYGYTF.

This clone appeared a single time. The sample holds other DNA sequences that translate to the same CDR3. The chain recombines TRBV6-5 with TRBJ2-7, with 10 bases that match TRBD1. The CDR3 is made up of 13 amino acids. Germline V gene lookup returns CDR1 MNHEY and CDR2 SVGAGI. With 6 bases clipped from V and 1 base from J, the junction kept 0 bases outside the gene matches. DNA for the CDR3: TGTGCCAGCAGGGGACAGGGGTCCTACGAGCAGTACTTC. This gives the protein CASRGQGSYEQYF.

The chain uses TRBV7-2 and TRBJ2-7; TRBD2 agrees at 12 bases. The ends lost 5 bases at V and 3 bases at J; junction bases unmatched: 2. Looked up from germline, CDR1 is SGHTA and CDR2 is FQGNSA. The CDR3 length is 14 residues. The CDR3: CASSMTSGSYEQYF. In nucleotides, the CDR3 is TGTGCCAGCAGCATGACTAGCGGGAGCTACGAGCAGTACTTC.

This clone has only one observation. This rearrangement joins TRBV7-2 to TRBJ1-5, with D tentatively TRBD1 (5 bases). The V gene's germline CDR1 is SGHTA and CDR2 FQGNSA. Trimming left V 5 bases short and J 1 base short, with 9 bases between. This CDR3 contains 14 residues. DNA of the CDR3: TGTGCCAGCAGCCAGGGTGGAAGCAATCAGCCCCAGCATTTT. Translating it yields CASSQGGSNQPQHF.

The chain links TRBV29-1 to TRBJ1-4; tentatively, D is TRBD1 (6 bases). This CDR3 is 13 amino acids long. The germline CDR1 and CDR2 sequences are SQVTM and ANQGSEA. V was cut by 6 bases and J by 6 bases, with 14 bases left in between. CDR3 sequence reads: CSVDLEGDEKLFF. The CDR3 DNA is TGCAGCGTGGATTTAGAGGGGGATGAAAAACTGTTTTTT.

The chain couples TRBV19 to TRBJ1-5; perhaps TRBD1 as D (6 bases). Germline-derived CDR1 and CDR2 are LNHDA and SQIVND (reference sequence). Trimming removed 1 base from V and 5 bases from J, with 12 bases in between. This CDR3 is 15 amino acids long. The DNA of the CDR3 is TGTGCCAGTAGTATAGCTAGGGGACAATATCAGCCCCAGCATTTT. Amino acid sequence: CASSIARGQYQPQHF.

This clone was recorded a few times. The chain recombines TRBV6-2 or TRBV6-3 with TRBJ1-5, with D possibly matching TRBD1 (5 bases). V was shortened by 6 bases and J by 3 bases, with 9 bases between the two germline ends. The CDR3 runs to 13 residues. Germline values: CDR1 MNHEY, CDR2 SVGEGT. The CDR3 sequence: CASSRGTNQPQHF. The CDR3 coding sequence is TGTGCCAGCAGCCGGGGGACCAATCAGCCCCAGCATTTT.

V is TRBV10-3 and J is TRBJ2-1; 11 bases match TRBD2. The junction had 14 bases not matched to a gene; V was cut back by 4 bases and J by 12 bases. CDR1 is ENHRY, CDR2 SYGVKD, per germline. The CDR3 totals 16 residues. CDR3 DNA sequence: TGTGCCATCAGTGTATCTAGCGGGGGGACCAGGGGGCGGCAGTTCTTC. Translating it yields CAISVSSGGTRGRQFF.

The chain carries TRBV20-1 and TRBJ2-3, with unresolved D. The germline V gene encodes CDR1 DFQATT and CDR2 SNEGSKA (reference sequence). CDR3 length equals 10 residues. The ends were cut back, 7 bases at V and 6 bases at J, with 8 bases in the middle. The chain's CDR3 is CSVNTDTQYF. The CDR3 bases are TGCAGTGTCAATACGGATACGCAGTATTTT.

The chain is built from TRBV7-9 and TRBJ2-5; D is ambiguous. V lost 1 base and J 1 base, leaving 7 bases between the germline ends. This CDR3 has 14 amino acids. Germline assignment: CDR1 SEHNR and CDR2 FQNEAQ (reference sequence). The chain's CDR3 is CASSLELPQETQYF. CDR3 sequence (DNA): TGTGCCAGCAGCTTAGAACTACCCCAAGAGACCCAGTACTTC.

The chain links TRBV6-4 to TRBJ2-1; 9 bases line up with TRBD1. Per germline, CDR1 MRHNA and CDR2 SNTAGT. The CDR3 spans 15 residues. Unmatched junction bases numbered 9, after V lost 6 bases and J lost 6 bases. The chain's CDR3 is CASSPQGQGFNEQFF. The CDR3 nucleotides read TGTGCCAGCAGCCCCCAGGGACAGGGATTCAATGAGCAGTTCTTC.

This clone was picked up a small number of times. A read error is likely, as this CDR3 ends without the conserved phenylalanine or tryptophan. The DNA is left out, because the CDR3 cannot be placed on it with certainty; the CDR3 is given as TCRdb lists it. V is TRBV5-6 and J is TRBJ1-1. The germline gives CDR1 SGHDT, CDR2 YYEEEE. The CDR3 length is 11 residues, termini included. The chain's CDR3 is CASSLAGTVVL.

The CDR3 DNA follows: TGTGCCAGCCGGAAGGGCCGAGAGACCGGGGAGCTGTTTTTT. This gives the protein CASRKGRETGELFF. The rearrangement uses TRBV18 and TRBJ2-2; unclear D gene. Trimming cost V 8 bases and J 5 bases, with 15 bases left between them. CDR3 length: 14 residues. Germline CDR1 is KGHSH and CDR2 is LQKENI.

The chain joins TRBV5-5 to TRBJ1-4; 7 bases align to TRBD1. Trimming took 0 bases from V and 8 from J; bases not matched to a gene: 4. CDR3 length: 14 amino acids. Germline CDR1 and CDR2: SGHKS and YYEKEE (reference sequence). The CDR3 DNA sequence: TGTGCCAGCAGCTTGGGACAGGGTAAAGAAAAACTGTTTTTT. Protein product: CASSLGQGKEKLFF.

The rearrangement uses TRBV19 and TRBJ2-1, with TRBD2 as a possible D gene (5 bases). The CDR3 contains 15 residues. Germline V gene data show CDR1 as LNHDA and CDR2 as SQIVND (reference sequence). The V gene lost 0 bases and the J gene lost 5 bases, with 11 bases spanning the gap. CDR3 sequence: CASSIERLSNNEQFF. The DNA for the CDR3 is TGTGCCAGTAGTATAGAAAGACTATCGAACAATGAGCAGTTCTTC. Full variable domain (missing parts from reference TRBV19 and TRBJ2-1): DGGITQSPKYLFRKEGQNVTLSCEQNLNHDAMYWYRQDPGQGLRLIYYSQIVNDFQKGDIAEGYSVSREKKESFPLTVTSAQKNPTAFYLCASSIERLSNNEQFFGPGTRLTVL.

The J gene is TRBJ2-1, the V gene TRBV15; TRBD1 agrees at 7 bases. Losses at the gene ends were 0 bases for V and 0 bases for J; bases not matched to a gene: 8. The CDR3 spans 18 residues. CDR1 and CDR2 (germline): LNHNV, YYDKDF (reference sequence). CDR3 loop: CATSREPPRGSSYNEQFF. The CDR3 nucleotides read TGTGCCACCAGCAGAGAACCTCCCAGGGGGAGCTCCTACAATGAGCAGTTCTTC.

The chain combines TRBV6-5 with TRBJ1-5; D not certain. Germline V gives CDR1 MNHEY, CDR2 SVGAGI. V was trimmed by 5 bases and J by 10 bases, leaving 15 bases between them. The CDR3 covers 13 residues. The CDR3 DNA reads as TGTGCCAGCAGTCCTCACATTGAGGGTCCCCAGCATTTT. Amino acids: CASSPHIEGPQHF.

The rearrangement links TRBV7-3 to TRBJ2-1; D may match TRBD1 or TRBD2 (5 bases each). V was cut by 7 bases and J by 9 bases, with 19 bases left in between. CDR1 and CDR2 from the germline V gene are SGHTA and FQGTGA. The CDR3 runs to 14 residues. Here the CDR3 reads CASKPGPPVSEQFF. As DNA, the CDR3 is TGTGCCAGCAAACCGGGACCTCCAGTTAGTGAGCAGTTCTTC.

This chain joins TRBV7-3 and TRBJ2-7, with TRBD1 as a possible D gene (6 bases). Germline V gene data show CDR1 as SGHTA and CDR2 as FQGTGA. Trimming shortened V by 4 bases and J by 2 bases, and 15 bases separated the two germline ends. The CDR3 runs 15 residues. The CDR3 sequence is CASSSVPGETYEQYF. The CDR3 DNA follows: TGTGCCAGCAGCTCCGTCCCAGGGGAGACCTACGAGCAGTACTTC.

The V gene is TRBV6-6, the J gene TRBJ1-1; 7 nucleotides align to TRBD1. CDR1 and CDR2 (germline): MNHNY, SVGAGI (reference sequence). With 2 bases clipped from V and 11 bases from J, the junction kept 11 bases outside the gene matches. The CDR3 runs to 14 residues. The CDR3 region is CASSYTGGTVGAFF. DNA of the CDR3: TGTGCCAGCAGTTACACGGGGGGGACAGTTGGGGCTTTCTTT.

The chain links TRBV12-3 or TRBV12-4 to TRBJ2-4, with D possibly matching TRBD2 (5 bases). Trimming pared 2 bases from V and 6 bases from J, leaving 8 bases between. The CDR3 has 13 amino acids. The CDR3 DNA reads TGTGCCAGCAGTTTAATCGCGGGAAACATTCAGTACTTC. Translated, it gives CASSLIAGNIQYF.

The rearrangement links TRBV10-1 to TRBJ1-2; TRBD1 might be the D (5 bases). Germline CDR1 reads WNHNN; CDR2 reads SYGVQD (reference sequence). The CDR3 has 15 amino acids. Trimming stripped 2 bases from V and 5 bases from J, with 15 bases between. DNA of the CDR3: TGCGCCAGCAGTGAGCGAGGACAAGATCCTTATGGCTACACCTTC. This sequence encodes CASSERGQDPYGYTF.

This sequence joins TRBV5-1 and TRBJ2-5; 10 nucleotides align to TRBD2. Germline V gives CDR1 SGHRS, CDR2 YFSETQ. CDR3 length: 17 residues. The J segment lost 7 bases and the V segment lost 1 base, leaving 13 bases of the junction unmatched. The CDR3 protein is CASSLSRSSSGSVTQYF. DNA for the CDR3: TGCGCCAGCAGCTTGAGTCGGTCGTCTAGCGGGAGTGTGACCCAGTACTTC.

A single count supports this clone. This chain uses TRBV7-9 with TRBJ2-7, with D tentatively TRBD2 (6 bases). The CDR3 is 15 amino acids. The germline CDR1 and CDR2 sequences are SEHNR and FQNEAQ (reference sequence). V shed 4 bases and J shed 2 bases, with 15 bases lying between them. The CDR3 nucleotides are TGTGCCAGCAGCTCTTCAGAGCGGGTAGCCTACGAGCAGTACTTC. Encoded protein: CASSSSERVAYEQYF.

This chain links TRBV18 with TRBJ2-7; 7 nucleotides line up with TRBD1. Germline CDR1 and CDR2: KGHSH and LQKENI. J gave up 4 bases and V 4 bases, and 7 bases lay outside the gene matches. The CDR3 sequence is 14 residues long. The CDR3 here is CASSLRQGQYEQYF. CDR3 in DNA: TGTGCCAGCTCACTCAGACAGGGTCAATACGAGCAGTACTTC.